This T cell receptor beta chain was documented in a study of CD8+CD57+ T cells in acquired aplastic anemia. About the study: The average for DNA from sorted CD4+ and CD8+ cells was around 3.4 ug. There were roughly 11 million reads, on average, for CD4+ cells from healthy donors.

To note about this clonotype: What it recognizes is unknown.

Study-level findings and limits: The study found no significant CD8+ Simpson's diversity difference between patients and controls. Overlap between patients and controls comprised about 28 CD8+ CDR3 sequences.

Both TCR beta VDJ combination and CDR3 sequence profiling were carried out. Genomic DNA was the template for this profiling. TCRdb re-analysed the reads in MiXCR, keeping a single row per CDR3 protein. The repertoire holds some 190,000 distinct CDR3 sequences, roughly half seen once, with about 17% in the top ten. The sequence was collected from a human donor in good health, serving as a control. Sequences were obtained from sorted CD4+, CD8+, or CD8+CD57+ T cells (not recorded which) from PBMCs.

The chain's CDR3 is CASSLTGVDTQYF. CDR3 in DNA: TGTGCCAGCAGCTTGACAGGGGTGGATACGCAGTATTTT. This chain links TRBV7-9 with TRBJ2-3, with 8 bases identical to TRBD1. Germline CDR1 and CDR2: SEHNR and FQNEAQ (reference sequence). CDR3 length equals 13 residues. The V segment lost 3 bases and the J segment 6 bases; nucleotides outside the gene matches: 2. Supplemented by reference TRBV7-9 and TRBJ2-3, the full variable domain reads DTGVSQNPRHKITKRGQNVTFRCDPISEHNRLYWYRQTLGQGPEFLTYFQNEAQLEKSRLLSDRFSAERPKGSFSTLEIQRTEQGDSAMYLCASSLTGVDTQYFGPGTRLTVL.